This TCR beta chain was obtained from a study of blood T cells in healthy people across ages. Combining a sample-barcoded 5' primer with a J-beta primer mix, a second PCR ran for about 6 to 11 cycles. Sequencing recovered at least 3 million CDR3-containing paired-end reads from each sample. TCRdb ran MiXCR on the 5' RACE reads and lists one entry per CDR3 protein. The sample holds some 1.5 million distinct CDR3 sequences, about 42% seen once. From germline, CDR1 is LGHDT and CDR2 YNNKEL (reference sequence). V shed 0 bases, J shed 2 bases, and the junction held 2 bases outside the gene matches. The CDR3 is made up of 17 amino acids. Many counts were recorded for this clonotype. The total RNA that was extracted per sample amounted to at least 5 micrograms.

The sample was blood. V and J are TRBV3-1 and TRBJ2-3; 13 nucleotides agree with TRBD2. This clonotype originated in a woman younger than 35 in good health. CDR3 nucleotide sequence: TGTGCCAGCAGCCAAGAGGGGACTAGCGGGGTCACAGATACGCAGTATTTT. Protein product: CASSQEGTSGVTDTQYF.